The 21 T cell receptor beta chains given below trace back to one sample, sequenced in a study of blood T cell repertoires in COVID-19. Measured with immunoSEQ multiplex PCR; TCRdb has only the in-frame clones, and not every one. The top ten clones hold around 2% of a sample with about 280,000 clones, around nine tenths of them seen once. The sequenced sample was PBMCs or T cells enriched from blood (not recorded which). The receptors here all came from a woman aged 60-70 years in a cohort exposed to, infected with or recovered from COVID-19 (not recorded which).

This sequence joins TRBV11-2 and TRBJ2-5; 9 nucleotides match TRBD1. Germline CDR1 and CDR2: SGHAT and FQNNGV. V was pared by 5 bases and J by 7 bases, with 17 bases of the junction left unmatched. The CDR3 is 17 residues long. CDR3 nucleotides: TGTGCCAGCAGCCTACGGGACAGGGAAACCCCACAGGGGACCCAGTACTTC. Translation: CASSLRDRETPQGTQYF.

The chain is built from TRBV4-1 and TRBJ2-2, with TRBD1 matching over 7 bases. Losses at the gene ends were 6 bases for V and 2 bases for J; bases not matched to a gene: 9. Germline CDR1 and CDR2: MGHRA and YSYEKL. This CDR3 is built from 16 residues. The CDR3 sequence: CASRDPYRGNTGELFF. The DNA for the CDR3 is TGCGCCAGCAGAGACCCGTACAGGGGCAACACCGGGGAGCTGTTTTTT.

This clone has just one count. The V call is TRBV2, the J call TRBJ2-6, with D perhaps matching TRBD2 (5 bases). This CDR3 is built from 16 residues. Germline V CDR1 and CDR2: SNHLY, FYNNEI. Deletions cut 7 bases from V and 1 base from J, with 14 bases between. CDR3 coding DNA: TGTGCCAGCAAAGAGGGCCCCCTTTCTGGGGCCAACGTCCTGACTTTC. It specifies CASKEGPLSGANVLTF.

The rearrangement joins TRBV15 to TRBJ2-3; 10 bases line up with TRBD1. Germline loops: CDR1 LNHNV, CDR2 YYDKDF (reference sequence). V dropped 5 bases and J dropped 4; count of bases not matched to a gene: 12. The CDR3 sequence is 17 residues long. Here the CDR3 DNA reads TGTGCCACCAGCGCGTCCCCGACAGGGGGCGGGTCAGATACGCAGTATTTT. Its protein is CATSASPTGGGSDTQYF.

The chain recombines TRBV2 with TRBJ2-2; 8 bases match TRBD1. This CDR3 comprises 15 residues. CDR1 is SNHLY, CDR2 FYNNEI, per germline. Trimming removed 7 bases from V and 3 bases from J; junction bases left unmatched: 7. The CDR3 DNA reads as TGTGCCAGCAAGACAGGGGTCAGGGACACCGGGGAGCTGTTTTTT. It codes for CASKTGVRDTGELFF. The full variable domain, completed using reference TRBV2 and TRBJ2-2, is EPEVTQTPSHQVTQMGQEVILRCVPISNHLYFYWYRQILGQKVEFLVSFYNNEISEKSEIFDDQFSVERPDGSNFTLKIRSTKLEDSAMYFCASKTGVRDTGELFFGEGSRLTVL.

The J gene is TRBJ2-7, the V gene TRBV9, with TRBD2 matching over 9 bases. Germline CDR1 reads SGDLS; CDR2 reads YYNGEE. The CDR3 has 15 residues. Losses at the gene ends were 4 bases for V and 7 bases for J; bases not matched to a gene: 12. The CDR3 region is CASSPGGLAPEEQYF. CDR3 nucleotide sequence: TGTGCCAGCAGCCCTGGGGGACTAGCTCCGGAGGAGCAGTACTTC.

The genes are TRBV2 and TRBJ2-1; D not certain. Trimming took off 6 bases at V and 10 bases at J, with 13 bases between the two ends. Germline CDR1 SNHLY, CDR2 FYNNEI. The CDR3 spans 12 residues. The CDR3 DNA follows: TGTGCCAGCAGCTTGATAGCCGTCGAGCAGTTCTTC. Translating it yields CASSLIAVEQFF.

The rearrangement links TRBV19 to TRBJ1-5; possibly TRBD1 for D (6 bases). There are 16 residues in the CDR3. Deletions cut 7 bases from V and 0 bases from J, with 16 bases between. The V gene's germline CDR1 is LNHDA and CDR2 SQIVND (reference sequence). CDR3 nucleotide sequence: TGTGCCAGTATAGGGGGACCTCTCTATAGCAATCAGCCCCAGCATTTT. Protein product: CASIGGPLYSNQPQHF.

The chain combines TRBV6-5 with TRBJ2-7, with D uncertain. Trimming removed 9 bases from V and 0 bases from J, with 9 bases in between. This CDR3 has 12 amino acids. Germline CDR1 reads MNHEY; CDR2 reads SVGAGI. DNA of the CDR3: TGTGCCAGTGCGGCCAGCTCCTACGAGCAGTACTTC. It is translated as CASAASSYEQYF.

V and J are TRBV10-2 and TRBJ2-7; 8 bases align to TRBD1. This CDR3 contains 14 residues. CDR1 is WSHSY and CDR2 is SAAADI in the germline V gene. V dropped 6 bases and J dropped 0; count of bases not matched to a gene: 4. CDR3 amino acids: CASRSDRDSYEQYF. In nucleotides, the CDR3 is TGCGCCAGCAGATCGGACAGGGACTCCTACGAGCAGTACTTC.

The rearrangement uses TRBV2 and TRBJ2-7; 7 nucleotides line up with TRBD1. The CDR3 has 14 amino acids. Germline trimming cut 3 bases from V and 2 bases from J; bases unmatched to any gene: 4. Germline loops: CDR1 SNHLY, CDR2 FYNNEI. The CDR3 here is CASSEQGEAYEQYF. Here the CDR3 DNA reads TGTGCCAGCAGTGAGCAGGGGGAAGCCTACGAGCAGTACTTC.

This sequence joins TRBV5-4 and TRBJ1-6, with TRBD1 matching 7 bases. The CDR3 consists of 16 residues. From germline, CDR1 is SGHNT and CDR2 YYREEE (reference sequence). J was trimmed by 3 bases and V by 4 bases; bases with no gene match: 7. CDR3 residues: CASSGTTGDYNSPLHF. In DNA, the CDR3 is TGTGCCAGCAGCGGGACAACAGGGGACTATAATTCACCCCTCCACTTT.

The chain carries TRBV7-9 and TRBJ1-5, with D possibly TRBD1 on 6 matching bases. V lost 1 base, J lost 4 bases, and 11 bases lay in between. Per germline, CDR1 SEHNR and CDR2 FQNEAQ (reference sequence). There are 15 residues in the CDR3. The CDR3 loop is CASSLEGRGNQPQHF. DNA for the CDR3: TGTGCCAGCAGCTTAGAGGGCAGGGGAAATCAGCCCCAGCATTTT.

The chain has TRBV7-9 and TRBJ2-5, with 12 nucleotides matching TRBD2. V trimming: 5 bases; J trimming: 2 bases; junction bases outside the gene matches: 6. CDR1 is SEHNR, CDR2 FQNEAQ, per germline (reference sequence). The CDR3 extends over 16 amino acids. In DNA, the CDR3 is TGTGCCAGCAGCCCCGGACTAGCGGGAACTCAAGAGACCCAGTACTTC. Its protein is CASSPGLAGTQETQYF.

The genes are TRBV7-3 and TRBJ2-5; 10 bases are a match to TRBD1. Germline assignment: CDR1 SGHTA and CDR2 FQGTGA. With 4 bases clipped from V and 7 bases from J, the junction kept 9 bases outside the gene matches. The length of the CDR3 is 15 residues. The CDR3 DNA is TGTGCCAGCAGCTCCCAGACAGGGGGCGATCGGACCCAGTACTTC. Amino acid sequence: CASSSQTGGDRTQYF.

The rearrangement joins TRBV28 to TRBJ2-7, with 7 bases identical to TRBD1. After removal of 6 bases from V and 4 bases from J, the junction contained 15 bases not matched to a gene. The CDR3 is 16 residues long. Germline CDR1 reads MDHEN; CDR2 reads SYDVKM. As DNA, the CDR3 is TGTGCCAGCAGCATCCTGGACAGGTCGTCTTTATACGAGCAGTACTTC. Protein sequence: CASSILDRSSLYEQYF.

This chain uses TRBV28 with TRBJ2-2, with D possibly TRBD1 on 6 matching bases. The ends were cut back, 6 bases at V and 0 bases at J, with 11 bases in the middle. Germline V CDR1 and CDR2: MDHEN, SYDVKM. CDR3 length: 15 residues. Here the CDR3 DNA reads TGTGCCAGCAGGACTACAGGGCCGAACACCGGGGAGCTGTTTTTT. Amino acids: CASRTTGPNTGELFF.

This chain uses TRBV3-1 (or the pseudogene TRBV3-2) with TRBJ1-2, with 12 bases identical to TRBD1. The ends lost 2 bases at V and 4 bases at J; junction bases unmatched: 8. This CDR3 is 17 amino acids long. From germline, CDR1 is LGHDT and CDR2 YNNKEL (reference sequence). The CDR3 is CASSQFTGTGGSYGYTF. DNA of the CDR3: TGTGCCAGCAGCCAATTTACCGGGACAGGGGGCAGCTATGGCTACACCTTC.

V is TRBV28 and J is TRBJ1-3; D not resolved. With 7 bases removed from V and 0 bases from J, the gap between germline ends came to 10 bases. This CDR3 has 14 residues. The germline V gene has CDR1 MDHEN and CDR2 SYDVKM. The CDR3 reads CASTEAISGNTIYF. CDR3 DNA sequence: TGTGCCAGCACCGAGGCAATCTCTGGAAACACCATATATTTT. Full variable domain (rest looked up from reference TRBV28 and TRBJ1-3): DVKVTQSSRYLVKRTGEKVFLECVQDMDHENMFWYRQDPGLGLRLIYFSYDVKMKEKGDIPEGYSVSREKKERFSLILESASTNQTSMYLCASTEAISGNTIYFGEGSWLTVV.

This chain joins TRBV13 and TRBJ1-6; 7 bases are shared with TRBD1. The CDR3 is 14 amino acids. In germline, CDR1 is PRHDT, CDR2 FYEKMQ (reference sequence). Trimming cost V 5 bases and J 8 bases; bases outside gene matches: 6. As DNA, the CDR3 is TGTGCCAGCAGCGTTAGGGACAGAGATTCACCCCTCCACTTT. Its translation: CASSVRDRDSPLHF.

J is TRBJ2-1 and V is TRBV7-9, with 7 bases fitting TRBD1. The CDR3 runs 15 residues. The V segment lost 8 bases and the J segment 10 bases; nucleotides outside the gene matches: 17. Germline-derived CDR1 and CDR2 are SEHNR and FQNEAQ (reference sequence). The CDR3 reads CASRHPGQTQGEQFF. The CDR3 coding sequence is TGTGCCAGCCGCCACCCGGGACAGACCCAAGGGGAGCAGTTCTTC.